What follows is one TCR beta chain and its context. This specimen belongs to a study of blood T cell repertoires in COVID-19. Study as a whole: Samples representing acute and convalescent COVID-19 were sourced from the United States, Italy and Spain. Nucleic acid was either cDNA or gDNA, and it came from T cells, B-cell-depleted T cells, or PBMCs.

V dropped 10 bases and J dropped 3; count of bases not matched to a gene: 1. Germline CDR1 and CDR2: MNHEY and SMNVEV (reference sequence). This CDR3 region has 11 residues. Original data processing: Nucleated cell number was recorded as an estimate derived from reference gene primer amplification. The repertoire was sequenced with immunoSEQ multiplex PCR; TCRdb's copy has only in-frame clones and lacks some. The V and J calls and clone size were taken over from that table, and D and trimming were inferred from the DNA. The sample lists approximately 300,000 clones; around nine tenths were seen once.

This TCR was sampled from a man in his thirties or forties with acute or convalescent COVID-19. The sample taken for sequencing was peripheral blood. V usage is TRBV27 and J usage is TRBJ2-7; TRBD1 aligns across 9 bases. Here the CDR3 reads CATDRGYEQYF. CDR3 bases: TGTGCCACGGACAGGGGCTACGAGCAGTACTTC.